Below are 19 T cell receptor beta chains sequenced from a single sample in a study of regulatory T cells in long-lasting Graves disease. Time point described: newly diagnosed GD, antithyroid drugs for less than 3 months. RNA from PBMCs was the source of the TCR library. Building of the TCR beta libraries involved iRepertoire HTBI primers and Arm-PCR of CDR3 regions. TCRdb re-called the multiplex PCR reads with MiXCR, one entry per CDR3 protein. The sample records fewer than 450,000 distinct CDR3 sequences, approximately 15% being singletons. The sample was also linked to a second study, of T cells in Graves' hyperthyroidism and ophthalmopathy.

The sample in question was peripheral blood mononuclear cells (PBMCs), obtained at new diagnosis, from a patient treated with antithyroid drugs. Receptors originate from a woman in her thirties or forties with Graves disease.

This clonotype was counted between two and nine times. V is TRBV4-1 and J is TRBJ2-7; 8 bases fit TRBD1. This CDR3 spans 15 amino acids. V lost 4 bases and J lost 5; bases outside the gene matches: 10. Germline lookup yields CDR1 MGHRA and CDR2 YSYEKL. The CDR3 spells CASSRRTGFGDEQYF. CDR3 coding DNA: TGCGCCAGCAGCCGTAGGACAGGGTTCGGAGACGAGCAGTACTTC.

This clonotype came up many times. The chain combines TRBV6-1 with TRBJ1-5, with a weak D call TRBD1 (6 bases). The V gene lost 5 bases and the J gene lost 0 bases, with 14 bases spanning the gap. The CDR3 runs to 16 residues. The V gene's germline CDR1 is MNHNS and CDR2 SASEGT. CDR3 nucleotide sequence: TGTGCCAGCAGTACCCGGCAGGGGTATAGCAATCAGCCCCAGCATTTT. Protein sequence: CASSTRQGYSNQPQHF.

This clonotype was recorded a few times. This chain connects TRBV11-3 to TRBJ1-3, with no clear D. CDR3 length equals 14 residues. Germline CDR1 and CDR2: SGHNT and YENEEA. The ends were cut back, 1 base at V and 3 bases at J, with 7 bases in the middle. The DNA of the CDR3 is TGTGCCAGCAGCTTAGCCAGTTATGGAAACACCATATATTTT. Translating it yields CASSLASYGNTIYF.

The J gene is TRBJ2-7, the V gene TRBV12-3 or TRBV12-4, with TRBD1 matching over 8 bases. This CDR3 region has 18 residues. Unmatched junction bases numbered 18, after V lost 4 bases and J lost 4 bases. The CDR3 DNA is TGTGCCAGCAGTTCCCGATACAGGGGGTATAACCCCACATACGAGCAGTACTTC. This sequence encodes CASSSRYRGYNPTYEQYF.

This clonotype was detected ten times or more. CDR3 loop: CAWSGGRAWDEQFF. The CDR3, as DNA: TGTGCCTGGAGTGGCGGGAGGGCCTGGGATGAGCAGTTCTTC. This rearrangement joins TRBV30 to TRBJ2-1, with TRBD2 matching over 9 bases. CDR1 and CDR2 from the germline V gene are GTSNPN and SVGIG (reference sequence). J was trimmed by 8 bases and V by 1 base; bases with no gene match: 6. The CDR3 sequence is 14 residues long.

A note on this clonotype: A much larger clone lies one base from this, so it may be a read error. V gene TRBV20-1 combines with J gene TRBJ2-3; TRBD1 is a possible D gene (5 bases). The CDR3 covers 15 residues. CDR1 is DFQATT and CDR2 is SNEGSKA in the germline V gene (reference sequence). Trimming took 6 bases from V and 4 from J, leaving 20 bases between them. CDR3 coding DNA: TGCAGTGCCTACAGGATGGGTCTCAGCGCAGATACGCAGTATTTT. As protein: CSAYRMGLSADTQYF.

The rearrangement joins TRBV20-1 to TRBJ2-7, with 8 bases matching TRBD2. Unmatched junction bases numbered 15, after V lost 3 bases and J lost 5 bases. The CDR3 extends over 16 amino acids. Germline V gives CDR1 DFQATT, CDR2 SNEGSKA (reference sequence). The CDR3 spells CSARPAGRAFGHEQYF. In nucleotides, the CDR3 is TGCAGTGCTAGGCCCGCCGGGAGGGCCTTTGGCCACGAGCAGTACTTC.

This clonotype was found many times. This chain joins TRBV11-3 and TRBJ2-3, with a weak D call TRBD2 (6 bases). Trimming stripped 7 bases from V and 0 bases from J, with 11 bases between. Germline V gives CDR1 SGHNT, CDR2 YENEEA. The CDR3 has 14 residues. The CDR3 is CASNLGLSTDTQYF. CDR3 nucleotides: TGTGCCAGCAACTTGGGACTGAGCACAGATACGCAGTATTTT.

CDR3 region: CASRLQGPDTQYF. The DNA of the CDR3 is TGTGCCAGCAGATTACAGGGCCCAGATACGCAGTATTTT. The chain employs TRBV6-1 and TRBJ2-3; TRBD1 is a possible D gene (6 bases). This CDR3 is 13 amino acids long. With 6 bases removed from V and 4 bases from J, the gap between germline ends came to 11 bases. Germline V gene lookup returns CDR1 MNHNS and CDR2 SASEGT.

There are a few counts of this clonotype. The chain couples TRBV10-2 to TRBJ2-1; possible D gene TRBD2, 7 bases. The CDR3 runs to 14 residues. Looked up from germline, CDR1 is WSHSY and CDR2 is SAAADI. Trimming removed 11 bases at V and 9 bases at J, with 23 bases between. The CDR3 is CAGGAQGAGSEQFF. Written as DNA, the CDR3 is TGCGCCGGGGGGGCCCAAGGGGCGGGTAGTGAGCAGTTCTTC.

Ten or more counts support this clonotype. The CDR3 DNA is TGTGCCAGCAGCTTCCTTAGCGGGAGTAACAATGAGCAGTTCTTC. It specifies CASSFLSGSNNEQFF. V is TRBV11-2 and J is TRBJ2-1; 9 positions match TRBD2. This CDR3 region has 15 residues. In germline, CDR1 is SGHAT, CDR2 FQNNGV. V lost 3 bases to trimming and J lost 5 bases; unmatched junction nucleotides: 5.

This clonotype was seen a few times. With a far larger clone one base away, a read error is the likely cause. This sequence joins TRBV6-1 and TRBJ2-5, with 12 bases fitting TRBD1. The J call may be incorrect, as the DNA end agrees better with TRBJ2-1. Germline V gives CDR1 MNHNS, CDR2 SASEGT. The CDR3 runs to 18 residues. CDR3 DNA sequence: TGTGCCAGCAGTCCCGGGACAGGGGGCGCATTGATCTACGATGAGCAGTTCTTC. The encoded protein is CASSPGTGGALIYDEQFF.

This clonotype appeared a few times. At one boundary the junction diverges from the germline segment, which might be a read error. The chain recombines TRBV27 with TRBJ2-7, with 8 bases identical to TRBD2. Per the germline V gene, CDR1 is MNHEY and CDR2 is SMNVEV (reference sequence). The CDR3 contains 15 residues. This chain's CDR3 is CASSFSGSRSYEQHF. CDR3 nucleotide sequence: TGTGCCAGCAGTTTCAGCGGGAGTCGTTCCTACGAGCAGCACTTC.

The rearrangement uses TRBV9 and TRBJ2-5; D possibly corresponds to TRBD2 (5 bases). V was trimmed by 1 base and J by 1 base, leaving 14 bases between them. CDR1 and CDR2 from the germline V gene are SGDLS and YYNGEE. This CDR3 is 16 amino acids long. CDR3 sequence reads: CASSVTSGAFQETQYF. The CDR3, as DNA: TGTGCCAGCAGCGTAACCAGCGGTGCATTCCAAGAGACCCAGTACTTC.

This clonotype was seen at least ten times. The rearrangement uses TRBV11-3 and TRBJ2-5, with D possibly being TRBD2 (6 bases). The CDR3 loop spans 16 amino acids. The V end was cut by 4 bases, the J end by 5 bases, with 20 bases between. Germline V gene sequence: CDR1 SGHNT, CDR2 YENEEA. The CDR3 nucleotides are TGTGCCAGCAGCTCCAACCTAGCGCCACGGGGGGAGACCCAGTACTTC. Its protein is CASSSNLAPRGETQYF.

This clonotype came up many times. The chain carries TRBV11-3 and TRBJ2-2; 10 bases agree with TRBD2. Trimming removed 5 bases from V and 6 bases from J; junction bases left unmatched: 9. Germline V gene lookup returns CDR1 SGHNT and CDR2 YENEEA. This CDR3 has 16 amino acids. DNA for the CDR3: TGTGCCAGCAGCGCCCGACTAGCGGGTGTTGCCGGGGAGCTGTTTTTT. This gives the protein CASSARLAGVAGELFF.

This chain joins TRBV25-1 and TRBJ2-7; maybe TRBD2 (5 bases). CDR3 length equals 14 residues. V lost 2 bases to trimming and J lost 6 bases, with 14 bases between them. Germline-derived CDR1 and CDR2 are MGHDK and SYGVNS. The CDR3 region is CASSELAVLFEQYF. The CDR3, as DNA: TGTGCCAGCAGTGAACTAGCAGTTTTGTTCGAGCAGTACTTC.

This clonotype was detected ten times or more. The rearrangement links TRBV7-2 to TRBJ2-7, with 8 positions matching TRBD1. This CDR3 comprises 14 residues. The trim removed 3 bases at V and 2 bases at J, leaving 3 bases unmatched. Germline loops: CDR1 SGHTA, CDR2 FQGNSA. The DNA for the CDR3 is TGTGCCAGCAGCTTCCGACAGGGGCCCTACGAGCAGTACTTC. Translating it yields CASSFRQGPYEQYF. Drawing the rest from reference TRBV7-2 and TRBJ2-7, the complete variable domain is GAGVSQSPSNKVTEKGKDVELRCDPISGHTALYWYRQSLGQGLEFLIYFQGNSAPDKSGLPSDRFSAERTGGSVSTLTIQRTQQEDSAVYLCASSFRQGPYEQYFGPGTRLTVT.

This clonotype appeared many times. J is TRBJ2-7 and V is TRBV2; D is perhaps TRBD2 (5 bases). The CDR3 is 11 residues long. V lost 6 bases, J lost 4 bases, and 7 bases lay in between. Germline CDR1 reads SNHLY; CDR2 reads FYNNEI. CDR3 sequence: CASRRDYEQYF. The CDR3 coding sequence is TGTGCCAGCAGACGGGATTACGAGCAGTACTTC.